Below, 19 T cell receptor beta chains from the same sample are listed, as sequenced in a study of blood T cells in healthy people across ages. It was with a sample-barcoded 5' primer and a J-beta primer mix that a second PCR of roughly 6 to 12 cycles was run. TCRdb re-called the 5' RACE reads with MiXCR, one entry per CDR3 protein. Here the sample spans approximately 690,000 distinct CDR3 sequences, roughly 43% being singletons. The material sequenced was blood. The receptors stem from a man at least 80 years old in good health.

This clonotype was observed many times. The gene calls are TRBV4-1 and TRBJ2-5; D gene ambiguous. This CDR3 is built from 11 residues. Germline CDR1 reads MGHRA; CDR2 reads YSYEKL. The V end lost 7 bases, the J end lost 7 bases, and 10 bases lay between the germline ends. The CDR3 DNA follows: TGCGCCAGCAACGTGATTGGGACCCAGTACTTC. Translated: CASNVIGTQYF.

This chain connects TRBV29-1 to TRBJ2-7, with 8 bases that match TRBD1. J lost 7 bases, V lost 0 bases, and 5 bases had no gene match. The CDR3 is 13 residues long. Per germline, CDR1 SQVTM and CDR2 ANQGSEA. The DNA of the CDR3 is TGCAGCGTTGAAGACAGGGGGCGCGGGGAGCAGTACTTC. It specifies CSVEDRGRGEQYF.

This chain uses TRBV5-4 with TRBJ2-4; perhaps TRBD1 as D (7 bases). This CDR3 has 15 residues. Trimming took 4 bases from V and 5 from J, leaving 16 bases between them. The germline V gene has CDR1 SGHNT and CDR2 YYREEE (reference sequence). CDR3 loop: CASSREQGTQNIQYF. As DNA, the CDR3 is TGTGCCAGCAGCAGAGAACAGGGGACTCAAAACATTCAGTACTTC.

This sequence joins TRBV5-1 and TRBJ2-3, with D perhaps matching TRBD1 (5 bases). Germline loops: CDR1 SGHRS, CDR2 YFSETQ. This CDR3 has 16 amino acids. V was shortened by 4 bases and J by 0 bases, with 15 bases between the two germline ends. This chain's CDR3 is CASSQGFEASTDTQYF. The DNA for the CDR3 is TGCGCCAGCAGCCAGGGTTTTGAGGCTAGCACAGATACGCAGTATTTT. The complete variable domain, with remaining parts taken from reference TRBV5-1 and TRBJ2-3, reads KAGVTQTPRYLIKTRGQQVTLSCSPISGHRSVSWYQQTPGQGLQFLFEYFSETQRNKGNFPGRFSGRQFSNSRSEMNVSTLELGDSALYLCASSQGFEASTDTQYFGPGTRLTVL.

This clonotype turned up a few times. It may be a read error: a sequence one base away is much more abundant. The V call is TRBV28, the J call TRBJ2-4; D possibly uses TRBD1 or TRBD2 (5 bases each). Trimming shortened V by 6 bases and J by 13 bases, and 19 bases separated the two germline ends. The CDR3 totals 13 residues. CDR1 is MDHEN and CDR2 is SYDVKM in the germline V gene. This chain's CDR3 is CASRISVVGEQYF. The CDR3 region has the DNA TGTGCCAGCAGAATTAGTGTTGTGGGGGAGCAGTACTTC.

CDR3 in amino acids: CAISAVADNNEQFF. CDR3 sequence (DNA): TGTGCCATCAGCGCGGTAGCGGACAACAATGAGCAGTTCTTC. V is TRBV10-3 and J is TRBJ2-1; possibly TRBD2 for D (6 bases). Germline values: CDR1 ENHRY, CDR2 SYGVKD. Trimming left V 6 bases short and J 5 bases short, with 14 bases between. CDR3 size: 14 residues.

This clonotype appeared many times. V and J are TRBV29-1 and TRBJ2-1, with a weak D call TRBD1 (5 bases). The CDR3 sequence is 15 residues long. The germline V gene has CDR1 SQVTM and CDR2 ANQGSEA. V lost 3 bases, J lost 4 bases, and 16 bases lay in between. In DNA form, the CDR3 reads TGCAGCGTTGAGCAAACAGGTATTGGGTACAATGAGCAGTTCTTC. Amino acids: CSVEQTGIGYNEQFF.

This clonotype was observed at least ten times. The rearrangement links TRBV13 to TRBJ2-7; D unclear. The germline V and J ends were trimmed by 0 bases and 0 bases, with 12 bases remaining between them. Germline loops: CDR1 PRHDT, CDR2 FYEKMQ (reference sequence). This CDR3 has 16 residues. CDR3 sequence: CASSLGPYKSSYEQYF. CDR3 nucleotides: TGTGCCAGCAGCTTAGGTCCCTACAAGAGCTCCTACGAGCAGTACTTC.

The rearrangement links TRBV6-5 to TRBJ2-1; 7 nucleotides line up with TRBD1. The CDR3 is made up of 15 amino acids. The germline gives CDR1 MNHEY, CDR2 SVGAGI. The V gene end was trimmed by 8 bases and the J gene end by 0 bases; junction bases not matched to a gene: 7. DNA of the CDR3: TGTGCCAGCCGAACCGACAGGGTCTCCTACAATGAGCAGTTCTTC. Amino acid sequence: CASRTDRVSYNEQFF.

This clonotype was detected ten times or more. V gene TRBV6-2 or TRBV6-3 combines with J gene TRBJ2-5; TRBD1 or TRBD2 may be the D gene (7 bases each). From germline, CDR1 is MNHEY and CDR2 SVGEGT. The CDR3 spans 16 residues. V lost 6 bases and J 4 bases, leaving 21 bases between the germline ends. CDR3 DNA sequence: TGTGCCAGCAGCCTCCCAAGGGCAGGGGGGGGAGAGACCCAGTACTTC. Its translation is CASSLPRAGGGETQYF.

This chain links TRBV7-9 with TRBJ2-7; D could derive from TRBD1 or TRBD2 (5 bases each). The V gene's germline CDR1 is SEHNR and CDR2 FQNEAQ (reference sequence). The CDR3 covers 14 residues. Trimming took off 3 bases at V and 0 bases at J, with 9 bases between the two ends. The chain's CDR3 is CASSLGVSSYEQYF. CDR3 in DNA: TGTGCCAGCAGCTTGGGGGTGAGCTCCTACGAGCAGTACTTC.

This clonotype was recorded a few times. This sequence joins TRBV4-2 and TRBJ1-2; 8 bases are a match to TRBD1. Germline CDR1 and CDR2: LGHNA and YNFKEQ. The CDR3 is made up of 15 amino acids. J was trimmed by 3 bases and V by 1 base; bases with no gene match: 4. The CDR3 bases are TGTGCCAGCAGCCAAGGCGGGACAGGCTACTATGGCTACACCTTC. It yields the protein CASSQGGTGYYGYTF.

In this sample, this clonotype turned up a few times. The rearrangement joins TRBV7-2 to TRBJ2-5, with D perhaps TRBD1 (6 bases). Deletions cut 0 bases from V and 3 bases from J, with 11 bases between. The CDR3 consists of 15 residues. Germline-derived CDR1 and CDR2 are SGHTA and FQGNSA. This chain's CDR3 is CASSLASQGKETQYF. Here the CDR3 DNA reads TGTGCCAGCAGCTTAGCCTCCCAGGGGAAAGAGACCCAGTACTTC.

V gene TRBV2 combines with J gene TRBJ2-7, with TRBD1 matching 9 bases. Losses at the gene ends were 6 bases for V and 6 bases for J; bases not matched to a gene: 9. CDR3 length: 14 residues. The germline gives CDR1 SNHLY, CDR2 FYNNEI. The CDR3: CASSLGDRGAEQYF. Here the CDR3 DNA reads TGTGCCAGCAGCTTAGGAGACAGGGGGGCCGAGCAGTACTTC.

This clonotype was observed many times. CDR3 amino acids: CASSFLVQYF. The CDR3 DNA reads TGTGCCAGCAGCTTTTTAGTGCAGTACTTC. V usage is TRBV11-2 and J usage is TRBJ2-7; no reliable D call. Trimming cost V 3 bases and J 9 bases, with 6 bases left between them. The CDR3 length is 10 residues. Germline V lookup: CDR1 SGHAT, CDR2 FQNNGV.

Only a few counts were recorded for this clonotype. The chain recombines TRBV25-1 with TRBJ2-7; 8 bases align to TRBD1. The CDR3 is 14 amino acids. Germline loops: CDR1 MGHDK, CDR2 SYGVNS. After removal of 3 bases from V and 3 bases from J, the junction contained 4 bases not matched to a gene. CDR3 residues: CASSDLGQGYEQYF. CDR3 sequence (DNA): TGTGCCAGCAGTGACCTCGGACAGGGCTACGAGCAGTACTTC.

Only a few counts were recorded for this clonotype. This sequence joins TRBV7-9 and TRBJ2-5; 11 bases align to TRBD1. The germline V gene encodes CDR1 SEHNR and CDR2 FQNEAQ (reference sequence). Trimming took 5 bases from V and 0 from J; bases not matched to a gene: 8. The CDR3 contains 17 residues. The CDR3 here is CASSANRDRGYQETQYF. Here the CDR3 DNA reads TGTGCCAGCAGCGCGAACCGGGACAGGGGGTACCAAGAGACCCAGTACTTC.

The genes are TRBV12-3 or TRBV12-4 and TRBJ2-7; D is perhaps TRBD1 (6 bases). The CDR3 has 13 residues. The germline V and J ends were trimmed by 6 bases and 7 bases, with 16 bases remaining between them. CDR3 protein: CASRTDRFGEQYF. CDR3 DNA sequence: TGTGCCAGCAGGACCGACAGGTTCGGGGAGCAGTACTTC.

The CDR3 DNA reads as TGCAGCGTTGAAGACCGGGACAGGAGTTCTTGGGGCACTGAAGCTTTCTTT. Protein product: CSVEDRDRSSWGTEAFF. The V and J genes are TRBV29-1 and TRBJ1-1; 8 positions match TRBD1. Germline-derived CDR1 and CDR2 are SQVTM and ANQGSEA. The CDR3 is 17 amino acids. Unmatched junction bases numbered 13, after V lost 0 bases and J lost 4 bases.